A single sample gave rise to the 8 T cell receptor beta chains below, sequenced in a study of human T cells and chemical hapten exposure. Time point reported: patch test 1, 2 weeks after DPC sensitization. As to treatment: therapeutic diphenylcyclopropenone sensitization with weekly scalp DPC. In TCRdb, the RACE reads were re-called with MiXCR into one record per CDR3 protein. In the table there are about 57,000 distinct CDR3 sequences, approximately 8.6% of which are singletons. Sample: whole blood, taken in connection with sensitization to the hapten diphenylcyclopropenone (DPC). These receptors all come from a woman aged 40 to 50 with alopecia areata. Some clones in this sample may be carry-over from other donors' samples.

The chain joins TRBV11-2 to TRBJ1-1, with a tentative D call TRBD1 (6 bases). Germline V gene lookup returns CDR1 SGHAT and CDR2 FQNNGV. CDR3 length: 14 amino acids. V lost 8 bases to trimming and J lost 5 bases, with 18 bases between them. CDR3 sequence: CASAFLQGQTEAFF. In nucleotides, the CDR3 is TGTGCCAGCGCTTTTCTACAGGGTCAAACTGAAGCTTTCTTT.

This sequence joins TRBV4-1 and TRBJ1-5; D perhaps matches TRBD1 (5 bases). CDR1 is MGHRA, CDR2 YSYEKL, per germline. V lost 4 bases to trimming and J lost 2 bases, with 21 bases between them. The CDR3 runs to 18 residues. In DNA form, the CDR3 reads TGCGCCAGCAGCCCTGGGACCGAGAGGGATTTTGGCAATCAGCCCCAGCATTTT. Translating it yields CASSPGTERDFGNQPQHF.

In this sample, this clonotype turned up many times. The CDR3 bases are TGTGCCAGCAGGGCTAGCGGGGGGCTTCACAATGAGCAGTTCTTC. Translating gives CASRASGGLHNEQFF. The chain recombines TRBV12-3 or TRBV12-4 with TRBJ2-1, with 11 bases lining up with TRBD2. V was pared by 6 bases and J by 5 bases, with 6 bases of the junction left unmatched. The CDR3 covers 15 residues.

The chain links TRBV7-7 to TRBJ2-3; 7 nucleotides match TRBD1. The CDR3 contains 19 residues. Germline trimming cut 5 bases from V and 1 base from J; bases unmatched to any gene: 18. The germline V gene has CDR1 SSHAT and CDR2 FNYEAQ (reference sequence). In nucleotides, the CDR3 is TGTGCCAGCAGCCAAGGGGGCAGATCGCCCATCCGGGGCACAGATACGCAGTATTTT. Translating it yields CASSQGGRSPIRGTDTQYF.

This clonotype was counted between two and nine times. The chain couples TRBV7-9 to TRBJ1-4; D is ambiguous. The CDR3 has 12 amino acids. Germline V gene data show CDR1 as SEHNR and CDR2 as FQNEAQ (reference sequence). Trimming removed 5 bases from V and 8 bases from J, with 9 bases in between. CDR3 protein: CASSPNEEKLFF. DNA for the CDR3: TGTGCCAGCAGCCCAAACGAGGAAAAACTGTTTTTT.

The rearrangement uses TRBV28 and TRBJ1-1; D is unclear. Trimming took off 3 bases at V and 6 bases at J, with 17 bases between the two ends. The CDR3 spans 15 residues. Germline values: CDR1 MDHEN, CDR2 SYDVKM. CDR3 nucleotides: TGTGCCAGCAGTTTTCGGGAAATGGATCACGCTGAAGCTTTCTTT. Translated: CASSFREMDHAEAFF.

This clonotype was detected ten times or more. CDR3 amino acids: CSAGWGNYGYTF. In DNA form, the CDR3 reads TGCAGCGCCGGCTGGGGTAACTATGGCTACACCTTC. The genes are TRBV29-1 and TRBJ1-2; D uncertain. Germline-derived CDR1 and CDR2 are SQVTM and ANQGSEA. The CDR3 is 12 amino acids. V lost 7 bases, J lost 1 base, and 10 bases lay in between.

The chain uses TRBV7-6 and TRBJ2-4; 9 bases agree with TRBD1. Germline CDR1 SGHVS, CDR2 FNYEAQ. Losses at the gene ends were 1 base for V and 4 bases for J; bases not matched to a gene: 8. The CDR3 length is 17 residues. The CDR3 spells CASSLEVGQGRKNIQYF. CDR3 nucleotide sequence: TGTGCCAGCAGCTTAGAGGTTGGACAGGGGAGGAAAAACATTCAGTACTTC. Complete variable domain (other parts from reference TRBV7-6 and TRBJ2-4): GAGVSQSPRYKVTKRGQDVALRCDPISGHVSLYWYRQALGQGPEFLTYFNYEAQQDKSGLPNDRFSAERPEGSISTLTIQRTEQRDSAMYRCASSLEVGQGRKNIQYFGAGTRLSVL.